The rows below give T cell receptor beta chains drawn from one sample of a study of T cell repertoires in cytomegalovirus infection. TCRdb reanalysed the reads using MiXCR and keeps one entry per CDR3 protein. The sample consists of fewer than 950,000 distinct CDR3 sequences, approximately 32% of them appearing once. These receptors are not linked to any known antigen. The specimen comprised cultured CD8+ T cells from PBMCs, sampled from culture after CMV antigen stimulation. All receptors come from a human donor in good health (CMV status not recorded). Some clones in this sample may be carry-over from other donors' samples. The CDR3 runs from the conserved cysteine through the conserved F or W. A D gene is named only where the DNA matches it firmly. For some rows the clone size is stated as once, few or many, or as a class when expanded; others skip it.

v_gene	j_gene	abundance	d_gene	CDR3nt	CDR3aa
TRBV7-2	TRBJ2-1	many	.	TGTGCCAGCAGCTTAGCTGGGGGGATGAACAATGAGCAGTTCTTC	CASSLAGGMNNEQFF
TRBV7-6	TRBJ1-5	many	.	TGTGCCAGCAGCCATGACAGGAATCAGCCCCAGCATTTT	CASSHDRNQPQHF
TRBV12-3/TRBV12-4	TRBJ1-2	.	TRBD1	TGTGCCAGCAGGATTACAGGGGACTATGGCTACACCTTC	CASRITGDYGYTF
TRBV2	TRBJ2-1	many	.	TGTGCCAGCAGCGACAATTACAATGAGCAGTTCTTC	CASSDNYNEQFF
TRBV7-8	TRBJ1-2	few	.	TGTGCCAGCAGCTTAGCCCGGGGCCCTCGAAATTATGGCTACACCTTC	CASSLARGPRNYGYTF
TRBV10-3	TRBJ2-7	.	.	TGTGCCATCAGTGAGTCCTCAGGGTTCACCTACGAGCAGTACTTC	CAISESSGFTYEQYF
TRBV12-3/TRBV12-4	TRBJ2-1	.	TRBD2	TGTGCCAGCAGTGGCGAAACTCTAGCGGGGTCGAGCTCCTACAATGAGCAGTTCTTC	CASSGETLAGSSSYNEQFF
TRBV2	TRBJ1-1	.	.	TGTGCCAGCAGGGGGGACTACACTGAAGCTTTCTTT	CASRGDYTEAFF
TRBV6-5	TRBJ2-2	many	.	TGTGCCAGCAGTTACACGAACACCGGGGAGCTGTTTTTT	CASSYTNTGELFF
TRBV7-9	TRBJ1-3	.	.	TGTGCCAGCAGCTTAGCCGGACAGTACGCTGGAAACACCATATATTTT	CASSLAGQYAGNTIYF
TRBV2	TRBJ2-5	.	.	TGTGCCAGCCCAGGGGGGGAACAAGAGACCCAGTACTTC	CASPGGEQETQYF
TRBV5-4	TRBJ1-2	.	TRBD1	TGTGCCAGCAGCTCAAACAGGGGAGCCGAGGCTGGCTACACCTTC	CASSSNRGAEAGYTF
TRBV7-9	TRBJ2-5	few	.	TGTGCCAGCAGCTTGGCGTATCCCCAAGAGACCCAGTACTTC	CASSLAYPQETQYF
TRBV2	TRBJ1-2	.	.	TGTGCCAGCATGGACAGACTTTATGGCTACACCTTC	CASMDRLYGYTF
TRBV7-2	TRBJ1-1	many	.	TGTGCCAGCAGCTTTGACACAGCGGGGACTGAAGCTTTCTTT	CASSFDTAGTEAFF
TRBV7-9	TRBJ2-5	.	TRBD1	TGTGCCAGCAGCTTGGCAGGGGGCTCAAGAGAGACCCAGTACTTC	CASSLAGGSRETQYF
TRBV7-2	TRBJ2-7	many	TRBD2	TGTGCCAGCAGCCCGGGGACTAGCGGGGAAAAGTACTTC	CASSPGTSGEKYF
TRBV27	TRBJ1-6	few	.	TGTGCCAGCAGTTTATCGGAGGGCTCACCCCTCCACTTT	CASSLSEGSPLHF
TRBV2	TRBJ1-5	.	.	TGTGCCAGCGCCCCTCCTATGGGAACGAATCAGCCCCAGCATTTT	CASAPPMGTNQPQHF
TRBV7-6	TRBJ2-7	few	.	TGTGCCAGCAGCTTCCGACCCGGCGGGCAAAACAGAGAAATCTACGAGCAGTACTTC	CASSFRPGGQNREIYEQYF
TRBV11-2	TRBJ1-6	.	TRBD1	TGTGCCAGCAGCTTAGATCCTAGACAGGGTTCCTATAATTCACCCCTCCACTTT	CASSLDPRQGSYNSPLHF
TRBV6-5	TRBJ2-3	.	TRBD2	TGTGCCAGCAGTTACAATTTAGGACTAGCGGGGTCAGATACGCAGTATTTT	CASSYNLGLAGSDTQYF
TRBV27	TRBJ2-3	.	TRBD2	TGTGCCAGCAGTTCTGAGTTTGATAGCGGGGGGCCTTTGTTCACAGATACGCAGTATTTT	CASSSEFDSGGPLFTDTQYF
TRBV10-3	TRBJ2-3	few	.	TGTGCCATCAAGGGTGGCATCCCAGATACGCAGTATTTT	CAIKGGIPDTQYF
TRBV7-9	TRBJ1-4	few	.	TGTGCCAGCAGCCACGAGGGCCGGCGGGCGGAAAAACTGTTTTTT	CASSHEGRRAEKLFF
TRBV7-6	TRBJ2-3	many	.	TGTGCCAGCAGCCCATCGGCAGTGGCTAGCACAGATACGCAGTATTTT	CASSPSAVASTDTQYF
TRBV4-1	TRBJ1-5	once	.	TGCGCCAGCAGCCCAGTATCTGCTCCGCCTACGGAGCCCCAGCATTTT	CASSPVSAPPTEPQHF